This T cell receptor (beta chain) was found in a study of T cell repertoires in cytomegalovirus infection. This clonotype has at least ten counts. TCRdb re-called the reads through MiXCR, storing one row per CDR3 protein. This sample has a few hundred thousand distinct CDR3 sequences, with roughly 15% found just once. The germline V gene encodes CDR1 MNHNS and CDR2 SASEGT. The CDR3 sequence is 15 residues long. Trimming pared 2 bases from V and 5 bases from J, leaving 15 bases between. The material sequenced was PBMCs. J is TRBJ2-5 and V is TRBV6-1; either TRBD1 or TRBD2 may fit D (6 bases each). The TCR originated in a human donor in good health (CMV status not recorded). Some clones in this sample may be carry-over from other donors' samples. The CDR3 DNA is TGTGCCAGCAGTGAAACGGGGGCTGCCGGGGAGACCCAGTACTTC. Protein sequence: CASSETGAAGETQYF.